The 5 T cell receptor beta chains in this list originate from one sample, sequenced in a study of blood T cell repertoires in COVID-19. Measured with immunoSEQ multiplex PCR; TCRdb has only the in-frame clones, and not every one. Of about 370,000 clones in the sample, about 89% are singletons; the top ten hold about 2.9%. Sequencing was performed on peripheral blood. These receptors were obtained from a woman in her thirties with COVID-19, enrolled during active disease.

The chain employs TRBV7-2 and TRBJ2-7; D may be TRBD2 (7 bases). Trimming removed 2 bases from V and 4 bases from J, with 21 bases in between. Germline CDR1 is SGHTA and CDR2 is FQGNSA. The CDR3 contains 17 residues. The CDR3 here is CASSLPLEGGDPYEQYV. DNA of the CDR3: TGTGCCAGCAGCTTACCTTTGGAGGGGGGGGACCCTTACGAGCAGTACGTC.

CDR3 DNA sequence: TGTGCCAGCAGTTCGCGGTCGGGTCAGCCCCAGCATTTT. Translation: CASSSRSGQPQHF. The chain joins TRBV6-2 or TRBV6-3 to TRBJ1-5; D gene ambiguous. This CDR3 comprises 13 residues. The ends were cut back, 4 bases at V and 6 bases at J, with 10 bases in the middle. Germline V gene data show CDR1 as MNHEY and CDR2 as SVGEGT.

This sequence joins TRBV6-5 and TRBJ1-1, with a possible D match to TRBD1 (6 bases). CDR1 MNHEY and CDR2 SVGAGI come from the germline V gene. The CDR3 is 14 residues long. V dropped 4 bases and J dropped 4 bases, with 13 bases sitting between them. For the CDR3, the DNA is TGTGCCAGCAGTTCACTACAGGGTAGCACTGAAGCTTTCTTT. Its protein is CASSSLQGSTEAFF.

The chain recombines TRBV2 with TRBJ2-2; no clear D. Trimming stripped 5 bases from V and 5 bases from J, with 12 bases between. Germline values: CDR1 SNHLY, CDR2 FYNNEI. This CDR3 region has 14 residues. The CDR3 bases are TGTGCCAGCAGTCCAACCAGTGGTACCGGGGAGCTGTTTTTT. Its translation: CASSPTSGTGELFF. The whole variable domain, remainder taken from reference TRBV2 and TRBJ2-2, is EPEVTQTPSHQVTQMGQEVILRCVPISNHLYFYWYRQILGQKVEFLVSFYNNEISEKSEIFDDQFSVERPDGSNFTLKIRSTKLEDSAMYFCASSPTSGTGELFFGEGSRLTVL.

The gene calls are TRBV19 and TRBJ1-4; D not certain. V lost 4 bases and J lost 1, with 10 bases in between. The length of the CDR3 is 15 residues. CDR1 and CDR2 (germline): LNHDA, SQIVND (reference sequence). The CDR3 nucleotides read TGTGCCAGTAGTACATCTGGAGTAACTAATGAAAAACTGTTTTTT. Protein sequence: CASSTSGVTNEKLFF. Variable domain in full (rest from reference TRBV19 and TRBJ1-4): DGGITQSPKYLFRKEGQNVTLSCEQNLNHDAMYWYRQDPGQGLRLIYYSQIVNDFQKGDIAEGYSVSREKKESFPLTVTSAQKNPTAFYLCASSTSGVTNEKLFFGSGTQLSVL.